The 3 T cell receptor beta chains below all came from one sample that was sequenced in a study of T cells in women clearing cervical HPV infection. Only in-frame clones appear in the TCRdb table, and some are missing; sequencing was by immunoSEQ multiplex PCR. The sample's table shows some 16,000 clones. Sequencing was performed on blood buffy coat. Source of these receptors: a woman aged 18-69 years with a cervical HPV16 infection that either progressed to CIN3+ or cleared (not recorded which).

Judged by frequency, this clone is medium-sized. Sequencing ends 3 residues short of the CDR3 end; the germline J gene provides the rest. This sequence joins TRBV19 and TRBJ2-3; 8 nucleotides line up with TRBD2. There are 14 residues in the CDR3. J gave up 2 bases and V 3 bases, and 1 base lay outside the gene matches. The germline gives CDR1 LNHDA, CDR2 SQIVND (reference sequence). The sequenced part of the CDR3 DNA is TGTGCCAGTAGTATTAGCGGGGCCACAGATACG. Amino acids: CASSISGATDT. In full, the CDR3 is CASSISGATDTQYF.

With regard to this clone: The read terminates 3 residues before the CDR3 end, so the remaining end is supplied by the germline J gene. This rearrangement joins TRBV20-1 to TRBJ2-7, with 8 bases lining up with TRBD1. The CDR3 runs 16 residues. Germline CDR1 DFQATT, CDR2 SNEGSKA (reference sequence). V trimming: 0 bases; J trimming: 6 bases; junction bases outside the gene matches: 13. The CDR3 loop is CSARDPRQGSGLEQYF. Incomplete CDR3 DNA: TGCAGTGCTAGAGATCCAAGACAGGGGAGTGGGCTCGAG.

The sequenced part of the CDR3 DNA is TGTGCCAGCAGTAAACCGGGACTTAATGAAAAA. Encoded protein: CASSKPGLNEK. The CDR3, in full, reads CASSKPGLNEKLFF. The rearrangement links TRBV6-2 or TRBV6-3 to TRBJ1-4; tentatively, D is TRBD1 (5 bases). The CDR3 end falls 3 residues outside the read, so it is completed with the germline J gene. The germline CDR1 and CDR2 sequences are MNHEY and SVGEGT. This CDR3 region has 14 residues. The V and J ends lost 5 bases and 4 bases respectively, with 11 bases between them.